Sequencing of this T cell receptor beta chain was carried out in a study of regulatory T cells in long-lasting Graves disease. Whole-study results and caveats: Only peripheral blood was studied, not thyroid tissue. Preferential use of TRBV28, TRBJ1-2 and TRBJ2-5 was seen in persistent disease.

Libraries of TCR beta came from iRepertoire HTBI primers plus Arm-PCR of CDR3 regions. As handled by the study authors: Looking across samples, the authors found 62 TRBV and approximately 14 TRBJ segments. TCRdb reanalysed the multiplex PCR reads using MiXCR and keeps one entry per CDR3 protein. These V and J calls derive from TCRdb rather than the authors' analysis. The sample consists of 700,000 or so distinct CDR3 sequences, 25% to 35% of them appearing once. This CDR3 spans 12 amino acids. Trimming removed 9 bases from V and 3 bases from J, with 11 bases in between. Germline-derived CDR1 and CDR2 are MNHNS and SASEGT. Time point here: persistent/refractory GD, antithyroid drugs over 5 years with positive TRAb. The TCR library was prepared using RNA isolated from PBMCs. From each patient, around 8.7 milliliters of peripheral blood was drawn and collected into an EDTA anticoagulant tube. Turning to this clonotype: Its target is unknown.

The TCR sequence derives from a female donor with Graves disease. This rearrangement joins TRBV6-1 to TRBJ1-1; D uncertain. The specimen comprised peripheral blood mononuclear cells (PBMCs), sampled when the disease was refractory, from a patient treated with antithyroid drugs. The CDR3 sequence: CASGFSYTEAFF. In nucleotides, the CDR3 is TGTGCCAGTGGATTTTCGTACACTGAAGCTTTCTTT.